Here is one T cell receptor (beta chain) with its context. This entry is derived from a study of T cell changes during pregnancy in multiple sclerosis. Assay: immunoSEQ multiplex PCR; the TCRdb copy retains only in-frame clones and omits some. The data show approximately 50,000 clones, 92% seen once. The origin of this receptor is a female donor with multiple sclerosis, enrolled in a pregnancy study. The sample here was CD4+ T cells from peripheral blood mononuclear cells, taken in the third trimester of pregnancy.

The CDR3 nucleotides read TGTGCCAGCAGCTTAAGTCTAGCGGGAGGACGGGAGACCCAGTACTTC. Its protein is CASSLSLAGGRETQYF. The chain has TRBV7-3 and TRBJ2-5; TRBD2 agrees at 11 bases. This CDR3 region has 16 residues. Trimming at V came to 1 base and at J to 5 bases, leaving 6 bases not matched to a gene. Per the germline V gene, CDR1 is SGHTA and CDR2 is FQGTGA.